The sample holds a few counts of the clone carrying this T cell receptor delta chain. Antigen specificity is unknown. This probably arose from a read error, given a far larger clone one base away. The same CDR3 also results from other DNA sequences found in this sample. TCRdb reanalysed the multiplex PCR reads with CATT. The table lists more than 1,000 delta-chain clones, approximately 2.5% of them singletons. The trim removed 2 bases at V and 0 bases at J, leaving 20 bases unmatched. The CDR3 has 21 residues. From germline, CDR1 is TSWWSYY and CDR2 QGS. This entry belongs to a study of gamma delta lymphoproliferative disorders and STAT genes. As for the study in general: Delta-chain libraries followed the EuroClonality-NGS standard operating procedure. General study findings and limits: Nearly all major patient gamma and delta clonotypes were public.

The receptor sequences were amplified from genomic DNA of peripheral blood mononuclear cells. This chain uses TRDV1 with TRDJ1; 8 nucleotides line up with TRDD2. The sequenced material came from blood. The sequence was obtained from a human donor in good health. The CDR3 loop reads CALGEYGLPTETLGDTDKLIF. In DNA form, the CDR3 reads TGTGCTCTTGGGGAATATGGTCTTCCTACAGAAACGTTGGGGGACACCGATAAACTCATCTTT.